This T cell receptor (beta chain) emerged from a study of cytomegalovirus exposure and HLA in healthy donors. This CDR3 has 12 residues. V lost 3 bases and J 4 bases, leaving 8 bases between the germline ends. Germline loops: CDR1 GTSNPN, CDR2 SVGIG (reference sequence). Use of 60 Vbeta and 13 Jbeta primers characterized the PCR. Generated by immunoSEQ multiplex PCR, the TCRdb table keeps only in-frame clones and is missing some. The data contain around 250,000 clones, about 80% of them singletons. Sequencing used PBMCs. The chain recombines TRBV30 with TRBJ2-3; D remains unclear. This TCR came from a woman aged 55-70 years in good health and CMV-seropositive. For the CDR3, the DNA is TGTGCCTGGAGCCTGGCTTCAGATACGCAGTATTTT. It encodes CAWSLASDTQYF.